Listed here is a single T cell receptor (beta chain). Its specific antigen is unknown. Base qualities were left out, and no much larger clone turns up one base away. Reading the label with the study, this specimen's time point is: blood 4 weeks post-SBRT, at nephrectomy. The sample's treatment or condition label, in plain terms: 15 Gy SBRT to primary tumor, nephrectomy 4 weeks later. The samples were obtained from a clinical trial, where primary renal cell carcinomas were treated with 15 Gy stereotactic body radiation therapy and then removed by nephrectomy 4 weeks afterward. To follow tumor-enriched clonotypes, peripheral blood was collected serially from radiation-treated patients at baseline and again at 2 weeks and 4 weeks after SBRT. Every patient's renal cell carcinoma showed clear cell pathology. Genomic DNA for TCR sequencing was prepared using the QIAamp DNA Blood Mini Kit (Qiagen). Samples were included in the analyses only if all quality control checks were passed.

TCR beta libraries were generated from genomic DNA with the immunoSEQ kit, following the manufacturer's recommendations. For library preparation, a first multiplex PCR was performed with proprietary primers, followed by a second PCR in which unique barcodes were added, and bead cleanups were performed after each round. Each sample batch included a kit-provided positive control reaction and a negative control reaction. The final libraries were assessed on an Agilent 4200 TapeStation D1000 ScreenTape, pooled by volume, and quantified by qPCR. Sequencing ran on an Illumina NextSeq500 with a MidOutput 150-cycle cartridge, using 156 Read1 and 15 Index1 cycles with kit custom primers. The pooled library was loaded at approximately 0.92 pM with roughly 19% PhiX control spiked in. The authors processed their data as follows. Vendor-processed data were analyzed in R, and a clonotype was defined as all T cells sharing the same CDR3 nucleotide sequence. In the clone abundance analyses, frequencies were normalized to the 10,000 most abundant clones in each sample. Public T cell clones, which averaged fewer than five per sample, were excluded before analysis. Tumor-enriched clonotypes and baseline blood-enriched clonotypes were defined as those with an abundance difference of at least 32-fold between compartments. A beta-binomial differential abundance model was used to identify clonotypes that expanded or contracted between blood time points. Similarity between tumor and blood repertoires was quantified using the Baroni-Urbani and Buser coefficient, and groups were compared with two-tailed Wilcoxon tests in R. The table was pulled from immuneACCESS by TCRdb, which kept in-frame rearrangements only. Such tables lose some clones; where checked, under half of the loss comes from unresolved V genes, and the rest has no known cause. V and J calls and clone size are those listed in that table; D and trimming were worked out from the DNA. This sample has roughly 82,000 clones in its table, and 80% to 90% of those were observed once. The ten biggest clones cover about 6% of the sample.

This sample is part of a study of radiation and T cells in renal cell carcinoma (dated by TCRdb to 2018 to 2020). Concerning the study at large: TCR beta sequencing covered 50 to 55 samples in total, comprising approximately 26 tumors and approximately 27 peripheral blood samples. The last blood draw occurred 4 weeks after radiation, at the same time as nephrectomy. Across all 50 or so samples, several million unique CDR3 nucleotide sequences encoding approximately 3,000,000 unique CDR3 amino acid sequences were identified.

Broader findings and caveats from the paper: Top tumor clonotypes rose in blood from baseline to 2 weeks post-radiation, then contracted by 4 weeks, suggesting transient expansion of tumor-resident clones. With a single-armed trial design, the study had no way to address how radiation dose or scheduling affects the TCR repertoire. Because pretreatment tumor biopsies were not available, the baseline intratumoral presence of clonotypes could not be determined. Tracking of blood repertoire dynamics stopped at roughly four weeks after treatment, with no follow-up past that point.

Counted from cysteine to phenylalanine, this CDR3 has 15 amino acids. Only CDR3 DNA remains: 45 bases, in frame from the first base. The germline V gene supplies CDR1 SGDLS and CDR2 YYNGEE. Trimming at the junction amounts to 9 bases on V and 1 base on J, and the germline ends lie 19 bases apart. The sample in question was blood, obtained from a patient whose treatment included radiotherapy and nephrectomy. The receptor chain draws on TRBV9 and TRBJ1-2, with a weak D call of TRBD1 (5 bases match). This clonotype originated in a woman aged 70-85 years with renal cell carcinoma. The nucleotides are TGTGCCACCCTTTCAGTACAGGCATATAACTATGGCTACACCTTC. It translates to CATLSVQAYNYGYTF.